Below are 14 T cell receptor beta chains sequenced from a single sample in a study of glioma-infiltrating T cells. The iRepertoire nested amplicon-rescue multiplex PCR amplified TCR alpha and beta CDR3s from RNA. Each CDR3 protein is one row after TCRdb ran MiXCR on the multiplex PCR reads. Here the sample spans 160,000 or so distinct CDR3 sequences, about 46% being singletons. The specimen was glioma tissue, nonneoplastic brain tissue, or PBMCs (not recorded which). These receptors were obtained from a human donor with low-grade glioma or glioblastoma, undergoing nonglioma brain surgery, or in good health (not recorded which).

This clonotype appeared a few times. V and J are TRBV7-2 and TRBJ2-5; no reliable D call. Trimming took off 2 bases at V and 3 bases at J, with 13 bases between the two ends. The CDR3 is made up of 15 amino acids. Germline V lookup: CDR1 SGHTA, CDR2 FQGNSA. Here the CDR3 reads CASSLSMNPEETQYF. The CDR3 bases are TGTGCCAGCAGCTTAAGTATGAACCCCGAAGAGACCCAGTACTTC.

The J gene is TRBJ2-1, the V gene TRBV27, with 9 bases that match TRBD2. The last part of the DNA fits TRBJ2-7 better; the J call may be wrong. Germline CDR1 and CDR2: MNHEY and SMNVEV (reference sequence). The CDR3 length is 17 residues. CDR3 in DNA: TGTGCCAGCAGTTTTAGTCCGGCGGGAGGGCGATCTGCCGAGCAGTACTTC. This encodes CASSFSPAGGRSAEQYF.

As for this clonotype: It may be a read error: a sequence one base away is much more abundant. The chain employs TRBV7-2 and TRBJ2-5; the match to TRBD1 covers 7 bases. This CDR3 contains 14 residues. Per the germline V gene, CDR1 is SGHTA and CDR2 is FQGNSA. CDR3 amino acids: CACSLAARGSPKYF. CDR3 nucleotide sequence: TGTGCCTGCAGCTTAGCCGCCAGGGGGTCCCCAAAGTACTTC. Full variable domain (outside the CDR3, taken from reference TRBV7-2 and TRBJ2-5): GAGVSQSPSNKVTEKGKDVELRCDPISGHTALYWYRQSLGQGLEFLIYFQGNSAPDKSGLPSDRFSAERTGGSVSTLTIQRTQQEDSAVYLCACSLAARGSPKYFGPGTRLLVL.

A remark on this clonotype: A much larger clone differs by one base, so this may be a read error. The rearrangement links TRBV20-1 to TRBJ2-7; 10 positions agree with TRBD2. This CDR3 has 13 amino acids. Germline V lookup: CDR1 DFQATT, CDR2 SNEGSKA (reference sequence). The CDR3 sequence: CSAPGLAEGERYF. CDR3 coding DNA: TGCAGTGCCCCCGGACTAGCGGAGGGGGAGCGGTACTTC.

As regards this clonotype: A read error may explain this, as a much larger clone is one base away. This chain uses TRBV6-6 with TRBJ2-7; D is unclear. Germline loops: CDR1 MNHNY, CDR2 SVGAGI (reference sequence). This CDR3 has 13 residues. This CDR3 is CASGSTESYGQYF. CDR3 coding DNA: TGTGCCAGCGGGTCTACAGAGTCCTACGGGCAGTACTTC.

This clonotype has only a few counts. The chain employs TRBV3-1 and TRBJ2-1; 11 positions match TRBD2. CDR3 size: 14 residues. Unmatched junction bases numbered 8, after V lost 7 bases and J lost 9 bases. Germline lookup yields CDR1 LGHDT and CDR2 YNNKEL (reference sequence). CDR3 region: CASKTSGSSVEQFF. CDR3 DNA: TGTGCCAGCAAAACTAGCGGGAGTTCGGTTGAGCAGTTCTTC.

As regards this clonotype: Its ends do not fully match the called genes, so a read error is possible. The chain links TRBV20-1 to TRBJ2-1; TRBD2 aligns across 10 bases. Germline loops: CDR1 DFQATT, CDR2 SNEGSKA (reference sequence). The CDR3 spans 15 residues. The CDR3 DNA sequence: TGCAGTGCCTTTCATACTAGCGGGATAGGTAATGAGAAGTTCTTC. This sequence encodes CSAFHTSGIGNEKFF.

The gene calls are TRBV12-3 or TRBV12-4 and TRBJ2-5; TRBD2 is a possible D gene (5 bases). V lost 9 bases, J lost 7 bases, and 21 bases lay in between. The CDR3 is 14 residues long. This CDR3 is CARLLMGDPGTQYF. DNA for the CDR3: TGTGCCAGACTTCTAATGGGAGACCCGGGGACCCAGTACTTC.

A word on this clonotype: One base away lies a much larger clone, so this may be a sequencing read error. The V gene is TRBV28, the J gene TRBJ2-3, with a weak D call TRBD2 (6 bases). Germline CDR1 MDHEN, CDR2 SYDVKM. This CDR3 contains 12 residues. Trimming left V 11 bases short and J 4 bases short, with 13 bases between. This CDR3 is CAGGIKSDTQYF. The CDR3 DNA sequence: TGTGCCGGAGGGATTAAATCAGATACGCAGTATTTT.

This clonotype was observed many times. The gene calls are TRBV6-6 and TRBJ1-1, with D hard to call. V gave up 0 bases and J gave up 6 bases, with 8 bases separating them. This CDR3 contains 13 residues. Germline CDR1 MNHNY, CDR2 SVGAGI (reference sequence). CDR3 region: CASSYSGIAEAFF. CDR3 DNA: TGTGCCAGCAGTTACTCAGGGATAGCTGAAGCTTTCTTT.

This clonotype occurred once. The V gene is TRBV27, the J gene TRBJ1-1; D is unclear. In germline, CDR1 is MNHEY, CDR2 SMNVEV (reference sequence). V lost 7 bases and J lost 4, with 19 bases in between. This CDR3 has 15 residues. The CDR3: CASILPDRMGTEAFF. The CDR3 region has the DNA TGTGCCAGCATTCTTCCTGACCGTATGGGCACTGAAGCTTTCTTT.

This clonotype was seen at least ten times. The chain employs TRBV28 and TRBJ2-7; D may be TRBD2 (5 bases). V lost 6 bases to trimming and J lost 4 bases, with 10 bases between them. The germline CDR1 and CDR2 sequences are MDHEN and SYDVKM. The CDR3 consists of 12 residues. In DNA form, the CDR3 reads TGTGCCAGCAGGCGTCCGGGATACGAGCAGTACTTC. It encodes CASRRPGYEQYF.

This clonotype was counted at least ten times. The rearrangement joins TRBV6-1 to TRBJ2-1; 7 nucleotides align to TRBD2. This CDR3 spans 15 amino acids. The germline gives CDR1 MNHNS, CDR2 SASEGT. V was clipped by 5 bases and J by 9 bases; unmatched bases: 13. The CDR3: CASSTVASGDTEQFF. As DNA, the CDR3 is TGTGCCAGCAGTACGGTGGCTAGCGGCGATACTGAGCAGTTCTTC.

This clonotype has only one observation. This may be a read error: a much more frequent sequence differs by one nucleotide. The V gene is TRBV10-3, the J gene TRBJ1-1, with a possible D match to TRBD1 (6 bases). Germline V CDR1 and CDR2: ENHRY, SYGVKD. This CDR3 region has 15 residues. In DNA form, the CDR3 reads TGTGCCATCGGTGAGTTCCTACAGGGTCACACTGAAGCTTTCTTT. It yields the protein CAIGEFLQGHTEAFF.